The present TCR beta chain was sequenced within a study of T cells in Graves' hyperthyroidism and ophthalmopathy. The CDR3 consists of 14 residues. Trimming stripped 2 bases from V and 7 bases from J, with 12 bases between. CDR1 MNHNS and CDR2 SASEGT come from the germline V gene. The investigators amplified TCR beta CDR3 regions from RNA transcripts. First-round RT-PCR with HTBI primers amplified the TCR CDR3 region. TCRdb recomputed calls from the multiplex PCR reads with MiXCR, one row per CDR3 protein. The profile shows about 180,000 distinct CDR3 sequences, about 9.4% of them singletons. This clonotype appeared many times.

The source material was blood. The rearrangement joins TRBV6-1 to TRBJ1-5, with D hard to call. The sequence was obtained from a woman aged 18-30 years with Graves' hyperthyroidism that later progressed to Graves' ophthalmopathy. The CDR3 sequence is CASSEKGDWQPQHF. The CDR3, as DNA: TGTGCCAGCAGTGAAAAGGGAGATTGGCAGCCCCAGCATTTT.